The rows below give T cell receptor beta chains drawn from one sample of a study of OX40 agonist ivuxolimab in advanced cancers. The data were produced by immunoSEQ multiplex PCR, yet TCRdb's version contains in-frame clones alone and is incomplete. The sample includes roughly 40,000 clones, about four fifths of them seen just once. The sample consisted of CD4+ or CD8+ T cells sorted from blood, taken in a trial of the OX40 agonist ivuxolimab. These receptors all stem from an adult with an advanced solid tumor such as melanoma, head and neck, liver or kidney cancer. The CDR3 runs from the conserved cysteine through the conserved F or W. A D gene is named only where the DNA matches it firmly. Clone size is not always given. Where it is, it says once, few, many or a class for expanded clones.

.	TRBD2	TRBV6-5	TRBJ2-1	TGTGCCAGCAGTTACCGACTAGCCGATGAGCAGTTCTTC	CASSYRLADEQFF
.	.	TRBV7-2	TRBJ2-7	TGTGCCAGCAGCTTAGGGCTTTACTCCTACGAGCAGTACTTC	CASSLGLYSYEQYF
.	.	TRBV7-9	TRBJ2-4	TGTGCCAGCAGCTTAGCGGTCTTCCAATCGCGGAACATTCAGTACTTC	CASSLAVFQSRNIQYF
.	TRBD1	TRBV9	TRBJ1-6	TGTGCCAGCAGCACCCGGGACAGGGGGTATTCACCCCTCCACTTT	CASSTRDRGYSPLHF
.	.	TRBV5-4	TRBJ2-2	TGTGCCAGCAGCCCTACGTCCGGGGAGCTGTTTTTT	CASSPTSGELFF
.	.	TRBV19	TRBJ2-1	TGTGCCAGTAGTATTGGTAGCTTATCCTACAATGAGCAGTTCTTC	CASSIGSLSYNEQFF
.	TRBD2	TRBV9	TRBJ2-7	TGTGCCAGCAGCCTTACTAGCGGGAGTGGTCCCGAGCAGTACTTC	CASSLTSGSGPEQYF
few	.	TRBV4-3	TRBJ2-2	TGCGCCAGCAGCCAAGGGGGTGGAAACACCGGGGAGCTGTTTTTT	CASSQGGGNTGELFF
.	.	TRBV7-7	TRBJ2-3	TGTGCTAGCAGCTTACGACATCTGGATACGCAGTATTTT	CASSLRHLDTQYF
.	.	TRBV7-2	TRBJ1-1	TGTGCCAGCAGCCTAGTAAGGGGAAGTGGCACTGAAGCTTTCTTT	CASSLVRGSGTEAFF
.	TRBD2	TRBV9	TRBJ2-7	TGTGCCAGCAGCGCGGGACTAGCGGGTCCCGAGCAGTACTTC	CASSAGLAGPEQYF
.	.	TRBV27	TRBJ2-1	TGTGCCAGCAGTTTAATATCTAACTACAATGAGCAGTTCTTC	CASSLISNYNEQFF
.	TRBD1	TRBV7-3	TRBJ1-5	TGTGCCAGCAGCTCTGCGGGGCGCAGGGGGTTTGGTCAGCCCCAGCATTTT	CASSSAGRRGFGQPQHF
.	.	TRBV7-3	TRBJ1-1	TGTGCCAGCAGCTTAGACATCATGAACACTGAAGCTTTCTTT	CASSLDIMNTEAFF
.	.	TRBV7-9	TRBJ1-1	TGTGCCAGCAGCTTGAACGGAGTGAACACTGAAGCTTTCTTT	CASSLNGVNTEAFF
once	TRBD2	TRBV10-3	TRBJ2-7	TGTGCCAGCAAGAACCCGACTAGCGGCCTCGGGGAGCAGTACTTC	CASKNPTSGLGEQYF
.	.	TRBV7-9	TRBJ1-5	TGTGCCAGCAGCGCTACGACGCTTAGCAATCAGCCCCAGCATTTT	CASSATTLSNQPQHF
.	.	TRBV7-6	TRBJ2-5	TGTGCCAGCAGCTCCACGGCGGCGGGCAGTAGGGAGACCCAGTACTTC	CASSSTAAGSRETQYF
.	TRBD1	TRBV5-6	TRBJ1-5	TGTGCCAGCAGTTCCGGGACAGCAAGAAATCAGCCCCAGCATTTT	CASSSGTARNQPQHF
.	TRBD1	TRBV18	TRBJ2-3	TGTGCCAGCTCACCTCGGGAAGGGGGCACTAGCACAGATACGCAGTATTTT	CASSPREGGTSTDTQYF
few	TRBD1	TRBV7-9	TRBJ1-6	TGTGCCAGTACGGGACAGGGGTTCTCCCTCCACTTT	CASTGQGFSLHF
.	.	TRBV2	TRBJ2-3	TGTGCCAGCAGCATAAGCCCCACAGATACGCAGTATTTT	CASSISPTDTQYF
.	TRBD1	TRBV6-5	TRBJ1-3	TGTGCCAGCAGCAGGGGGACCGAGGGTGGAAACACCATATATTTT	CASSRGTEGGNTIYF
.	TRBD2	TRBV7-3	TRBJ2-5	TGTGCCAGCAGCTTAAGGGAGGGGTGGGGAGAGACCCAGTACTTC	CASSLREGWGETQYF
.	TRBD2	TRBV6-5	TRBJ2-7	TGTGCCAGCAGCCCCATCGCTCTAGCGGAGGGCGAGCAGTACTTC	CASSPIALAEGEQYF
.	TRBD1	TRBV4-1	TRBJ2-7	TGCGCCAGCAGCCTAAAATTGAAAGGGGACAGTAGCTCCTACGAGCAGTACTTC	CASSLKLKGDSSSYEQYF
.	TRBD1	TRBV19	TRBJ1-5	TGTGCCAGTAGTAGGGGTGAGGGACAGGGTTATCTTCAGCCCCAGCATTTT	CASSRGEGQGYLQPQHF
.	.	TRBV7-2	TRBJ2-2	TGTGCCAGCAGCTCCGGGACCACCGGGGAGCTGTTTTTT	CASSSGTTGELFF
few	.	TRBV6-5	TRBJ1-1	TGTGCCAGCAGTTATTCAGGCGCGGCTTTCTTT	CASSYSGAAFF
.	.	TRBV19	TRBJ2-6	TGTGCCAGTAGTATAGGAACTAACGTCCTGACTTTC	CASSIGTNVLTF
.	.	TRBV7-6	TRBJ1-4	TGTGCCAGCAGCCTTAGCCAAACTAATGAAAAACTGTTTTTT	CASSLSQTNEKLFF
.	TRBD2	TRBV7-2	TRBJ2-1	TGTGCCAGCAGCTCAAGACTAGCGGGAGGGAACAATGAGCAGTTCTTC	CASSSRLAGGNNEQFF
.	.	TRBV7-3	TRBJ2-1	TGTGCCAGCAGCTTATTGGGTGGAATCAAGCTGGATGAGCAGTTCTTC	CASSLLGGIKLDEQFF
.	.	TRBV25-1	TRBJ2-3	TGTGCCAGCCCCGGACAGCCCCTCTCTAGCACAGATACGCAGTATTTT	CASPGQPLSSTDTQYF
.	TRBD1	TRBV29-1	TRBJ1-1	TGCAGCGGAAGACAGGGAGGGCACACTGAAGCTTTCTTT	CSGRQGGHTEAFF
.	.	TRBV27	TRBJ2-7	TGTGCCAGCAGCTCAGGACGCTCCTACGAGCAGTACTTC	CASSSGRSYEQYF
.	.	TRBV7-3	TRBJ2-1	TGTGCCAGCAGCCCTAAACTGGGCAATGAGCAGTTCTTC	CASSPKLGNEQFF
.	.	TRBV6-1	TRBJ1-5	TGTGCCAGCAGTGGAGAAGGGGGACCCTTGGAGCCCCAGCATTTT	CASSGEGGPLEPQHF
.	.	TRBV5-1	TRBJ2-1	TGCGCCAGCAGCAGAAAGGAACAGAACAATGAGCAGTTCTTC	CASSRKEQNNEQFF
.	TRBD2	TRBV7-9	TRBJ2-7	TGTGCCAGCAGCTCTAGCGGTTACTACGAGCAGTACTTC	CASSSSGYYEQYF
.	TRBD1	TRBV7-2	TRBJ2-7	TGTGCCAGCAGCTCTCGGAGGACAGGGAGCTACGAGCAGTACTTC	CASSSRRTGSYEQYF
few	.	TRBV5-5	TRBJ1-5	TGTGCCAGCAGCGAAGGACGGCTACAGCCCCAGCATTTT	CASSEGRLQPQHF
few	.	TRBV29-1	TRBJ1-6	TGCAGCGTTGACCAACAGGGTGATTCACCCCTCCACTTT	CSVDQQGDSPLHF
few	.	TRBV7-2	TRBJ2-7	TGTGCCAGCAGCTTACAGGGGGGTGATGCGCAGTACTTC	CASSLQGGDAQYF
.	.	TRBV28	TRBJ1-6	TGTGCCAGCAGTTTATGGGCTTCCAATTCACCCCTCCACTTT	CASSLWASNSPLHF
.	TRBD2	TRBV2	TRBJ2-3	TGTGCCAGCAGTGCCGAGGCGGGAGGGATAGATACGCAGTATTTT	CASSAEAGGIDTQYF
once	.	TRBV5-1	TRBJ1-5	TGCGCCAGCAGCTTGGCCGGGGCAGGTAATCAGCCCCAGCATTTT	CASSLAGAGNQPQHF
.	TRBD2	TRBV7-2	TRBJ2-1	TGTGCCAGCAGCTTGAGGCGGGGGTTCTACAATGAGCAGTTCTTC	CASSLRRGFYNEQFF
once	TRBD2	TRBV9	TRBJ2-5	TGTGCCAGCAGCGTAGGCGGGGGGGCTATAGCAGGAGAGACCCAGTACTTC	CASSVGGGAIAGETQYF
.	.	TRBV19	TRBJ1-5	TGTGCCAGTAGTATTGCCCGACTCCTTTATAGCAATCAGCCCCAGCATTTT	CASSIARLLYSNQPQHF